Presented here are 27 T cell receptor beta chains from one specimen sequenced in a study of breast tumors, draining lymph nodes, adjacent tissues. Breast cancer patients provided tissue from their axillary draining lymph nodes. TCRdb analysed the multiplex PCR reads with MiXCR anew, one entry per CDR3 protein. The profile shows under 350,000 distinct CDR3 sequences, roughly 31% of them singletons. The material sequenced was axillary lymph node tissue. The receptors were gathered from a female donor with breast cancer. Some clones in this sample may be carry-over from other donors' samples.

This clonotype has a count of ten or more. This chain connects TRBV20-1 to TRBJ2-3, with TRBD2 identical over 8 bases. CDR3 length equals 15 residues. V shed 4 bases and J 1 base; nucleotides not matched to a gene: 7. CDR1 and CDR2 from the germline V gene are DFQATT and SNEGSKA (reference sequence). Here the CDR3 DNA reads TGCAGTGCTAAAGATAGCGGGAAGGGCACAGATACGCAGTATTTT. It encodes CSAKDSGKGTDTQYF.

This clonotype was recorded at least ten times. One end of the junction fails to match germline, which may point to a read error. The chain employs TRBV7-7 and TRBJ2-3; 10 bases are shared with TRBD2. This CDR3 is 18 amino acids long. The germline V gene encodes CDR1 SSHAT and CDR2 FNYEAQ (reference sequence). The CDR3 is CASSIKVWLAGVSDTQYF. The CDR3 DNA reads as TGTGCTAGCAGCATTAAGGTCTGGCTAGCGGGAGTGTCAGATACGCAGTATTTT. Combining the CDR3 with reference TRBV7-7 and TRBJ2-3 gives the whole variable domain GAGVSQSPRYKVTKRGQDVTLRCDPISSHATLYWYQQALGQGPEFLTYFNYEAQPDKSGLPSDRFSAERPEGSISTLTIQRTEQRDSAMYRCASSIKVWLAGVSDTQYFGPGTRLTVL.

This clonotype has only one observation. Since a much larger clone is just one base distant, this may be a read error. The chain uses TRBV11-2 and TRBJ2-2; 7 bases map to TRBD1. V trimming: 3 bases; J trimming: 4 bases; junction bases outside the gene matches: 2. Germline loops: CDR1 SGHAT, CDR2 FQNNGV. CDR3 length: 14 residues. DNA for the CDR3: TGTGCCAGCAGCTTGACAGGGTTCACCGGGGAGCTGTTTTTT. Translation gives CASSLTGFTGELFF.

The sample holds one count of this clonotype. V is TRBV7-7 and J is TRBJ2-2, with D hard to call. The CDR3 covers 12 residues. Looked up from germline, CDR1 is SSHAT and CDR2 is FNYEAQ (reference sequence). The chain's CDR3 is CARPTKTGELFF. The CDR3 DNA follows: TGTGCTAGACCGACAAAAACCGGGGAGCTGTTTTTT.

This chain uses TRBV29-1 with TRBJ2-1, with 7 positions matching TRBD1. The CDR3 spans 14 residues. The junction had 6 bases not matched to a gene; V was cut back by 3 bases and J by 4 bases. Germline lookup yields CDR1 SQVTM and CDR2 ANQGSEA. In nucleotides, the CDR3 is TGCAGCGTTGAGGGACAGAGGAATTACAATGAGCAGTTCTTC. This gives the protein CSVEGQRNYNEQFF.

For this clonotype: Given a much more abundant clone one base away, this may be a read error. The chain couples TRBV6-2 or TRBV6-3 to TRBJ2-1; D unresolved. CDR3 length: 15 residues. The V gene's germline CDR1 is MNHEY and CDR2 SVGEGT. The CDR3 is CASRPVLSSYDEQFF. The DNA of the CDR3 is TGTGCCAGCAGGCCGGTGCTAAGCTCCTACGATGAGCAGTTCTTC.

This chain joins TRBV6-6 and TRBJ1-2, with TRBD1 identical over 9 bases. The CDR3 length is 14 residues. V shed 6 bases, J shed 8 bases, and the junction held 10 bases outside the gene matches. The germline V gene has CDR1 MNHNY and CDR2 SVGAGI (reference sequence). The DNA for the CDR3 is TGTGCCAGCAGAACCGGGACAGGGAGAGGAGGCTACACCTTC. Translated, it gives CASRTGTGRGGYTF.

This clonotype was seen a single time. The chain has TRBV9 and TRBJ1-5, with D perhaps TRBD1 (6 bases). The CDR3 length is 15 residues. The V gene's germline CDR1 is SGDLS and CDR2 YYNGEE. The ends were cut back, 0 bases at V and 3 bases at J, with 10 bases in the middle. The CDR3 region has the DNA TGTGCCAGCAGCGTAGGAGGGGGAAACAATCAGCCCCAGCATTTT. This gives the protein CASSVGGGNNQPQHF.

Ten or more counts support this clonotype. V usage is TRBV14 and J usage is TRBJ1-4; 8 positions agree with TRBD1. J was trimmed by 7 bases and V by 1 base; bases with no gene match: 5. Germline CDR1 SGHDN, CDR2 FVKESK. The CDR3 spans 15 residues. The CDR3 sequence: CASSQGTGWGEKLFF. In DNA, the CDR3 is TGTGCCAGCAGCCAAGGGACAGGGTGGGGTGAAAAACTGTTTTTT.

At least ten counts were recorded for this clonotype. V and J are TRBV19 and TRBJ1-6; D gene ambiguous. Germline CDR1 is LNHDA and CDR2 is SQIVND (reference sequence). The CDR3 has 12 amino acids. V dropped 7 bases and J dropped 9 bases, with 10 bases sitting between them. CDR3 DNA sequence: TGTGCCAGTACCATCGGGGTTTCACCCCTCCACTTT. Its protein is CASTIGVSPLHF.

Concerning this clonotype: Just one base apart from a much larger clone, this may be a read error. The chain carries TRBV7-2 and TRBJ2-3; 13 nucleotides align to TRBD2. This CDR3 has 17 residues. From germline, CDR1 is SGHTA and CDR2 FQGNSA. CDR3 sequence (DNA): TGTGCCAGCAGCCTTACTAGCGGGAGGGCCATCGCAGATCCGCAGTATTTT. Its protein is CASSLTSGRAIADPQYF.

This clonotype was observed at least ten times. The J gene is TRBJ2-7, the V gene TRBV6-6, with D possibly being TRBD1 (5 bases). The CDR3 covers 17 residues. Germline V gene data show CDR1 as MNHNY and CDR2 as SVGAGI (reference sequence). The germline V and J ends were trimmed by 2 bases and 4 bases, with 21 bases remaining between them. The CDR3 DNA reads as TGTGCCAGCAGTTACCAAAGAAGGGGCCTAGATTCTTACGAGCAGTACTTC. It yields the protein CASSYQRRGLDSYEQYF.

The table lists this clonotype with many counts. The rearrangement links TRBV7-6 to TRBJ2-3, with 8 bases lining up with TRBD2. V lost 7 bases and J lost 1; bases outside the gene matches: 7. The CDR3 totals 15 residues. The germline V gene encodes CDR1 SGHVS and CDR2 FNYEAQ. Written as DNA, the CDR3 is TGTGCCAGCAAGCACGGGGGGGACCGCACAGATACGCAGTATTTT. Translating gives CASKHGGDRTDTQYF.

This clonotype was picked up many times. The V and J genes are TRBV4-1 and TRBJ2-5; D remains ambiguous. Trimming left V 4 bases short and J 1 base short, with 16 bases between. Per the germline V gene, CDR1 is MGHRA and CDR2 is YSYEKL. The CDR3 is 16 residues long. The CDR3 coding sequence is TGCGCCAGCAGCCCCTCCTGGTCGGCAGCCCAAGAGACCCAGTACTTC. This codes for CASSPSWSAAQETQYF.

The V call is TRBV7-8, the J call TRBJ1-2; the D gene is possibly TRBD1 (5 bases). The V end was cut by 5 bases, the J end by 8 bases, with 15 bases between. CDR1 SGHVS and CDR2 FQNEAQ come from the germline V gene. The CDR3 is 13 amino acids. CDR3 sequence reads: CASSDVGVGGYTF. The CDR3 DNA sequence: TGTGCCAGCAGCGACGTGGGGGTAGGAGGCTACACCTTC.

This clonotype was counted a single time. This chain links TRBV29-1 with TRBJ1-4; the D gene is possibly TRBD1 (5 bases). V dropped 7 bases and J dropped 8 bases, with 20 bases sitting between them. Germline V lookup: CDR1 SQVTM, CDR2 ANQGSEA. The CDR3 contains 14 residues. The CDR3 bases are TGCAGCGCCCTACTAGCGGGGGTAGGAGAAAAACTGTTTTTT. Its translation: CSALLAGVGEKLFF. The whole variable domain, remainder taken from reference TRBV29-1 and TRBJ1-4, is SAVISQKPSRDICQRGTSLTIQCQVDSQVTMMFWYRQQPGQSLTLIATANQGSEATYESGFVIDKFPISRPNLTFSTLTVSNMSPEDSSIYLCSALLAGVGEKLFFGSGTQLSVL.

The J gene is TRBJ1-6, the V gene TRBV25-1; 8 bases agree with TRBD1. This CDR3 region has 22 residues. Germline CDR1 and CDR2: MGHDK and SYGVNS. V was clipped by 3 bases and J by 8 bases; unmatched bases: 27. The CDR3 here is CASSEGTASSYDRGRVDSPLHF. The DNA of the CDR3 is TGTGCCAGCAGTGAGGGGACAGCCAGCAGTTACGACAGGGGACGAGTTGATTCACCCCTCCACTTT. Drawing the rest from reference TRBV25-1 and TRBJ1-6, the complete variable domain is EADIYQTPRYLVIGTGKKITLECSQTMGHDKMYWYQQDPGMELHLIHYSYGVNSTEKGDLSSESTVSRIRTEHFPLTLESARPSHTSQYLCASSEGTASSYDRGRVDSPLHFGNGTRLTVT.

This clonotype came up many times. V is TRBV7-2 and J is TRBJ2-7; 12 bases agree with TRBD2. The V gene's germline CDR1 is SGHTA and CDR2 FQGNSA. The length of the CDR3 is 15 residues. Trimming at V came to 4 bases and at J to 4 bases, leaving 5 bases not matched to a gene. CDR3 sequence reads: CASSYGLAGRYEQYF. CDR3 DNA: TGTGCCAGCAGCTACGGACTAGCGGGAAGGTACGAGCAGTACTTC.

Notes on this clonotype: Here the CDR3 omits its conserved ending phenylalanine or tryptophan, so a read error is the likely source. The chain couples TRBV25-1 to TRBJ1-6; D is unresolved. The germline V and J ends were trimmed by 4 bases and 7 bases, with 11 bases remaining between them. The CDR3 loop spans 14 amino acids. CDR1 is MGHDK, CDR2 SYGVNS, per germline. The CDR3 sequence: CASSGSGQNSPLHL. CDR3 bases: TGTGCCAGCAGTGGGTCCGGTCAAAATTCACCCCTCCACCTT.

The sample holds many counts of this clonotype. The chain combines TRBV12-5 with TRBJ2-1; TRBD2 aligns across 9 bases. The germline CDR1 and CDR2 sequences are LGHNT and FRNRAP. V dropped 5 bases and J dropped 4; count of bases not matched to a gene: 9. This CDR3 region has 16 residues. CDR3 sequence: CASGPEGLARYNEQFF. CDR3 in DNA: TGTGCTAGTGGTCCGGAAGGACTAGCGAGGTACAATGAGCAGTTCTTC.

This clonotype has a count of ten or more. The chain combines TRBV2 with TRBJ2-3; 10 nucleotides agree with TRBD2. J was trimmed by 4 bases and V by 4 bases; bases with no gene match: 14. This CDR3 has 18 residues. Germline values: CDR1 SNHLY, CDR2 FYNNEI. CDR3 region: CASSARWLAGVGPDTQYF. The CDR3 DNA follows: TGTGCCAGCAGTGCGCGCTGGCTAGCGGGAGTGGGCCCAGATACGCAGTATTTT.

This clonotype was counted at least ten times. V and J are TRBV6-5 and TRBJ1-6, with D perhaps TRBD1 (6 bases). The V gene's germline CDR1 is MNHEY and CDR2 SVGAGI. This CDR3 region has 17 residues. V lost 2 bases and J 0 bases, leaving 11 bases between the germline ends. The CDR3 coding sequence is TGTGCCAGCAGTTACCAGGGGATGAGCTCCTATAATTCACCCCTCCACTTT. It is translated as CASSYQGMSSYNSPLHF.

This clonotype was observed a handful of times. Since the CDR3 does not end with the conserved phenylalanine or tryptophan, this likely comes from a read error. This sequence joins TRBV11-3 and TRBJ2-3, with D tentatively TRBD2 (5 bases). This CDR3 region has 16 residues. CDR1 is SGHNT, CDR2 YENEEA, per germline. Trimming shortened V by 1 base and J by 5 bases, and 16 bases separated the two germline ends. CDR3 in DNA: TGTGCCAGCAGCTTAGTAGGTCAAATCAGCGGAGATACGCAGTATTCT. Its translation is CASSLVGQISGDTQYS.

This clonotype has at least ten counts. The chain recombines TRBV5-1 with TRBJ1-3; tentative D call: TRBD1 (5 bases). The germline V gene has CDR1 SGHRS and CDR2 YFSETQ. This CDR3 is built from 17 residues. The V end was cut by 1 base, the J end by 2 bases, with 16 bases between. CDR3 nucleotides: TGCGCCAGCAGCTTGATCGGAGCTGCAGGGCCTGGAAACACCATATATTTT. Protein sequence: CASSLIGAAGPGNTIYF.

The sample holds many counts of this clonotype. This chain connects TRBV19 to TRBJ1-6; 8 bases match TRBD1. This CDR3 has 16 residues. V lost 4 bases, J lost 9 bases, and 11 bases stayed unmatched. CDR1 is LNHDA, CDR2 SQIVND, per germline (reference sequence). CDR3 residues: CASSTQSGTGGSPLHF. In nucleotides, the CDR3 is TGTGCCAGTAGTACCCAATCCGGGACAGGCGGTTCACCCCTCCACTTT.

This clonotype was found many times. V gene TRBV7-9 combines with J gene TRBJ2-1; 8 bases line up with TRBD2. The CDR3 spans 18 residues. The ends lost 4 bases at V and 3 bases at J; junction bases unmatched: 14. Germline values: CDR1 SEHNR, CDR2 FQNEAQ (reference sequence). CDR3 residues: CASSSEVAVLAGYNEQFF. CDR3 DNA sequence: TGTGCCAGCAGCTCTGAGGTTGCGGTCCTAGCGGGCTACAATGAGCAGTTCTTC.

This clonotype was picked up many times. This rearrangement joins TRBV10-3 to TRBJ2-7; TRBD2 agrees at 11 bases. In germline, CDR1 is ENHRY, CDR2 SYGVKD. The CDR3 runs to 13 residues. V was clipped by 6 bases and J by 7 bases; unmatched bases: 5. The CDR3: CAISLASGREQYF. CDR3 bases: TGTGCCATCAGCCTAGCTAGCGGGAGGGAGCAGTACTTC.